This T cell receptor (beta chain) was recorded in a study of T cells in Graves' hyperthyroidism and ophthalmopathy. Turning to the study itself: Blood was drawn when the patient was first diagnosed and still untreated. General study results and limits: A 13 V-J model separated ophthalmopathy from stable hyperthyroidism.

Using RNA transcripts as the source, TCR beta CDR3 regions were amplified. Carried out on the TCR CDR3, a first-round RT-PCR used the HTBI primer set. A single record per CDR3 protein comes from TCRdb applying MiXCR to the multiplex PCR reads. The data show around 300,000 distinct CDR3 sequences, 25% to 30% seen once. This clonotype was counted at least ten times. The antigen is undetermined. Germline trimming cut 6 bases from V and 4 bases from J; bases unmatched to any gene: 5. This CDR3 comprises 14 residues. Germline V CDR1 and CDR2: SNHLY, FYNNEI. In patients aged 18 to 65, hyperthyroidism was newly diagnosed, with duration under 2 months. The authors took PBMCs from 7.5 to 10 ml fresh peripheral blood.

This clonotype was obtained from a man aged 40-49 years with Graves' hyperthyroidism that later progressed to Graves' ophthalmopathy. Material: blood. The rearrangement links TRBV2 to TRBJ1-5; TRBD1 aligns across 8 bases. The CDR3 sequence: CASRDRVENQPQHF. CDR3 bases: TGTGCCAGCAGGGACAGGGTAGAGAATCAGCCCCAGCATTTT.